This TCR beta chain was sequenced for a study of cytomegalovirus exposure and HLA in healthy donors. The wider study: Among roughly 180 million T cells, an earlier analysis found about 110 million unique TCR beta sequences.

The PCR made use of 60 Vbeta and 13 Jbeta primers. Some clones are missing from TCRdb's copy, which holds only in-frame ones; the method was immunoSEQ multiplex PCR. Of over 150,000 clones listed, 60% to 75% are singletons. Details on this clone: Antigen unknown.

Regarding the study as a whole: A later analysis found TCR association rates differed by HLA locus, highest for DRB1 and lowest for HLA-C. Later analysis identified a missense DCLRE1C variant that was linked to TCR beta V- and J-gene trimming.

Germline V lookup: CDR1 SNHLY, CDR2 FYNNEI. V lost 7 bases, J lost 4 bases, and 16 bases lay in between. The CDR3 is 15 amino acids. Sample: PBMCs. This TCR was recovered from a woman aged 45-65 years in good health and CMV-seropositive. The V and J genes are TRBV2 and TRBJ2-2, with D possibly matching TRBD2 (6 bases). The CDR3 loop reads CASTSTRTPTGELFF. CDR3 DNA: TGTGCCAGCACCTCGACTAGGACCCCCACCGGGGAGCTGTTTTTT.